These 2 T cell receptor beta chains were sequenced from one sample in a study of vaccination and CD4 T cells after COVID-19. Their antigens are not known. Sequenced with the Oncomine TCR Beta short-read assay was DNA taken from cultured CD4+ T cells. MiXCR, applied by TCRdb to the PCR reads, yields one record per CDR3 protein. The sample comprises around 9,000 distinct CDR3 sequences, roughly a third of which are singletons, and approximately 40% rests with the top ten. Treatment defined: approximately 11-day PBMC culture with coronavirus spike peptide pools or control peptides (ViraFEST assay). Before the COVID-19 pandemic (2011-2018), CD4+ T cells were obtained from the unexposed donor. The sequencing input was CD4+ T cells from blood, cultured in vitro. The receptors originated from a human donor in good health.

The CDR3 DNA reads as TGTGCCAGTAGCGCTAAGGCAGGGCCATATCAGCCCCAGCATTTT. Its protein is CASSAKAGPYQPQHF. The J gene is TRBJ1-5, the V gene TRBV19, with D maybe TRBD1 (5 bases). Per the germline V gene, CDR1 is LNHDA and CDR2 is SQIVND (reference sequence). Trimming pared 6 bases from V and 5 bases from J, leaving 17 bases between. CDR3 length: 15 amino acids.

This chain connects TRBV7-2 to TRBJ2-1; D not certain. The V gene's germline CDR1 is SGHTA and CDR2 FQGNSA. V was shortened by 3 bases and J by 9 bases, with 12 bases between the two germline ends. The CDR3 has 13 amino acids. As DNA, the CDR3 is TGTGCCAGCAGCTTCTTTACGGTAGTTGAGCAGTTCTTC. This encodes CASSFFTVVEQFF.